The rows below give T cell receptor beta chains drawn from one sample of a study of human CD8 memory T cell subsets. TCRdb reprocessed the 5' RACE reads and stores each CDR3 protein as one record, lacking DNA. The sample table sets out about 17,000 distinct CDR3 sequences. Specimen: CD8+ stem-like memory T cells (TSCM and TCM) sorted from PBMCs. These receptor sequences come from a human donor in good health. Each CDR3 is given with its conserved first and last residue. Fields, in order: J gene, V gene, clone size, CDR3 protein. Not every row has a clone size; where given, it reads once, few, many or a size class.

TRBJ2-5 | TRBV23-1 | NA | CASPRQGALGETQYF
TRBJ2-5 | TRBV7-9 | NA | CASSRDRGRETQYF
TRBJ1-1 | TRBV20-1 | NA | CSARDPEGRLFTEAFF
TRBJ2-5 | TRBV7-3 | NA | CASSLGGTQETQYF
TRBJ2-7 | TRBV19 | NA | CASSAAGFNEQYF
TRBJ2-3 | TRBV6-1 | NA | CASSEGVSSTDTQYF
TRBJ1-1 | TRBV14 | NA | CASSQGGKTEAFF
TRBJ2-7 | TRBV5-4 | NA | CASSLGDKSLYEQYF
TRBJ2-5 | TRBV14 | NA | CASSEGLAGRQETQYF
TRBJ2-1 | TRBV4-3 | NA | CASSQDLTGDYYNEQFF
TRBJ1-5 | TRBV20-1 | NA | CSASLGNQPQHF
TRBJ2-7 | TRBV7-9 | NA | CASSAYKEAYEQYF
TRBJ2-1 | TRBV20-1 | NA | CSARGLAGIYNEQFF
TRBJ2-1 | TRBV19 | NA | CASKTSDSSYNEQFF
TRBJ2-7 | TRBV20-1 | NA | CSAPPTSGRAYEQYF
TRBJ2-7 | TRBV7-9 | NA | CASSATERDSYEQYF
TRBJ2-7 | TRBV14 | medium-sized | CASSQVGFEQYF
TRBJ2-5 | TRBV7-9 | NA | CASSLGVRETQYF
TRBJ1-3 | TRBV27 | NA | CASSPQTGGNTIYF
TRBJ2-1 | TRBV20-1 | NA | CSARDLAGESYNEQFF
TRBJ2-5 | TRBV7-3 | NA | CASSSPADPETQYF
TRBJ1-2 | TRBV27 | NA | CASSSDGPNYGYTF
TRBJ2-5 | TRBV10-2 | NA | CASTGLAEETQYF
TRBJ1-4 | TRBV6-6 | NA | CASSSSGTGFADEKLFF
TRBJ2-1 | TRBV7-3 | NA | CASSLGGWNEQFF
TRBJ2-2 | TRBV6-6 | NA | CASSLLGIGAGTGELFF
TRBJ2-7 | TRBV7-2 | NA | CASSPGQYEQYF
TRBJ2-7 | TRBV6-1 | NA | CASSEEGGLAGVYEQYF
TRBJ2-1 | TRBV24-1 | NA | CATGGTGWVNEQFF
TRBJ2-5 | TRBV28 | NA | CASTSPQETQYF
TRBJ2-1 | TRBV24-1 | medium-sized | CATRKTGAVEQFF
TRBJ2-3 | TRBV20-1 | NA | CSARDLLATTDTQYF
TRBJ2-3 | TRBV19 | NA | CASSNKDRVTDTQYF
TRBJ1-1 | TRBV6-5 | NA | CASSYRDRGLEAFF
TRBJ2-5 | TRBV7-6 | medium-sized | CASSLAIQETQYF
TRBJ2-2 | TRBV7-6 | NA | CASSPTPTGHGELFF
TRBJ2-7 | TRBV19 | NA | CASSAGEYEQYF
TRBJ2-1 | TRBV29-1 | NA | CSVEPTGTGVGYEQFF
TRBJ2-7 | TRBV7-9 | NA | CASSSPSGTPSSYEQYF
TRBJ1-1 | TRBV10-3 | NA | CAISESKRGANTEAFF
TRBJ2-5 | TRBV11-2 | medium-sized | CASSFYPRTAKETQYF
TRBJ2-1 | TRBV28 | NA | CASSIMSPRSYNEQFF
TRBJ2-1 | TRBV3-1 | NA | CASTWDGGSYNEQFF
TRBJ1-2 | TRBV29-1 | NA | CSVATGINNYGYTF
TRBJ2-7 | TRBV19 | NA | CASSPGQRAVYEQYF
TRBJ2-1 | TRBV7-9 | NA | CASSPTLDSYNEQFF
TRBJ2-5 | TRBV20-1 | NA | CSARDLREGETQYF
TRBJ2-7 | TRBV29-1 | NA | CSVEIREEQYF
TRBJ1-5 | TRBV28 | NA | CASSLKDGQPQHF
TRBJ1-1 | TRBV9 | NA | CASSPTGQKNTEAFF
TRBJ1-5 | TRBV7-9 | NA | CASRGDLGQPQHF
TRBJ2-1 | TRBV29-1 | NA | CSVEDPEEGRASYNEQFF
TRBJ1-1 | TRBV28 | NA | CASRRGTEAFF
TRBJ1-6 | TRBV5-1 | NA | CASSLIGGGYDGPLHF
TRBJ1-5 | TRBV6-2/TRBV6-3 | NA | CASTKSMSPNQPQHF